This TCR beta chain came from a study of blood T cells in healthy people across ages. Notes on this clonotype: The antigen remains undetermined.

Study results and limitations: PBMC samples, being unsorted, prevented any conclusive comparison of naive and antigen-experienced cells. With naive T cell percentage, TCR beta diversity showed a strong correlation. Possibly confounding the expanded clonotype changes was the fact that donor CMV status was unknown.

The second PCR ran about 6 to 12 cycles with a sample-barcoded 5' primer and J-beta primers. TCRdb reanalysed the 5' RACE reads using MiXCR and keeps one entry per CDR3 protein. Altogether 1,300,000 or so distinct CDR3 sequences are present, approximately 59% being singletons, with the ten largest covering roughly 6.3%. Extracted total RNA amounted to at least 5.5 micrograms for each sample. The clonotype originates from a man aged 18 to 29 in good health. The sample comprised blood.

The CDR3 spells CASSKRNAIGGPHYNSPLHF. DNA of the CDR3: TGTGCCAGCAGCAAACGGAACGCGATCGGGGGTCCCCACTATAATTCACCCCTCCACTTT. The V call is TRBV21-1, the J call TRBJ1-6; the DNA was not used to check the table's D call, TRBD1. TRBV21-1 is deemed a pseudogene. This CDR3 spans 20 amino acids.